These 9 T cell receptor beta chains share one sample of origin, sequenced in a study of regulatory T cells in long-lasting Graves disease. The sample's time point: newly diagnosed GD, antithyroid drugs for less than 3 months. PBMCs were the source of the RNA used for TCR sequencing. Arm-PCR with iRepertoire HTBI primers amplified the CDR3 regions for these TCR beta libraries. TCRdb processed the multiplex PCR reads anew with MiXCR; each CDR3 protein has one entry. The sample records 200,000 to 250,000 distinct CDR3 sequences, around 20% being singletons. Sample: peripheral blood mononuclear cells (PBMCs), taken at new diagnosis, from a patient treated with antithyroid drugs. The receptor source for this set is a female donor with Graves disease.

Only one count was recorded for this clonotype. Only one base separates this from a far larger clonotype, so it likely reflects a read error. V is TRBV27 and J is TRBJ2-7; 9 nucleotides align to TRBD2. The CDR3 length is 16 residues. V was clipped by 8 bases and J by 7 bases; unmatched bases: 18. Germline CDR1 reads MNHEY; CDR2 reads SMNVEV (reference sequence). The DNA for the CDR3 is TGTGCCAGCGGACCTAGCGGGATGGTCTCCTACAATGAGCAGTACTTC. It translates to CASGPSGMVSYNEQYF.

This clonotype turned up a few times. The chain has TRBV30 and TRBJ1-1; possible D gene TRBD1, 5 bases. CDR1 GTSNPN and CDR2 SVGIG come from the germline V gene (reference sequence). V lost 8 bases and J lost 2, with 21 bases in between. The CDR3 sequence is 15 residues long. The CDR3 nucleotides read TGTGCCCGGCGGGGGGGACGGTTAGGAAACACTGAAGCTTTCTTT. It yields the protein CARRGGRLGNTEAFF.

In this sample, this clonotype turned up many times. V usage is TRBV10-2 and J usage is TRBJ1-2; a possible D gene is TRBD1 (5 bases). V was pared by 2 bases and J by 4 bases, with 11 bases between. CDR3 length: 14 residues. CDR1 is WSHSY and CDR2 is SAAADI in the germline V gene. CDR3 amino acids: CASSEVAGGYGYTF. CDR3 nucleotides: TGCGCCAGCAGTGAGGTTGCGGGGGGCTATGGCTACACCTTC.

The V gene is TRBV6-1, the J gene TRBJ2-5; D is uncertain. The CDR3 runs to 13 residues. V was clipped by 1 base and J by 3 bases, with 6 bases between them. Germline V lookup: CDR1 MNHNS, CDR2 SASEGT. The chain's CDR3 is CASSEGQKETQYF. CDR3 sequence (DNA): TGTGCCAGCAGTGAAGGGCAGAAAGAGACCCAGTACTTC.

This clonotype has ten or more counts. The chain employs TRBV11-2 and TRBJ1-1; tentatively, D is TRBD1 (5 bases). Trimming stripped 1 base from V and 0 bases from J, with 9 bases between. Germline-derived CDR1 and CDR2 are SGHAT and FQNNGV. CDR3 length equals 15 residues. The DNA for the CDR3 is TGTGCCAGCAGCTTAGGCCCAGGGTTGAACACTGAAGCTTTCTTT. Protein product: CASSLGPGLNTEAFF.

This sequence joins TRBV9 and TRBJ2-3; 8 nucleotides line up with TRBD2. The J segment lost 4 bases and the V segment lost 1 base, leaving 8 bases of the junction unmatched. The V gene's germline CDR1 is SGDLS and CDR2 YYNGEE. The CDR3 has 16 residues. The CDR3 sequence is CASSVPPAGDPDTQYF. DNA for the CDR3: TGTGCCAGCAGCGTACCTCCAGCGGGAGACCCAGATACGCAGTATTTT.

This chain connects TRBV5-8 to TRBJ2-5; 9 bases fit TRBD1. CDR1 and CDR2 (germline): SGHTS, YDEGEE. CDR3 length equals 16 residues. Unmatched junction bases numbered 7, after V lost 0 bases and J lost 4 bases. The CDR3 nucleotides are TGTGCCAGCAGCTTGGCCGGGACAGGGTCAGGAGAGACCCAGTACTTC. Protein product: CASSLAGTGSGETQYF.

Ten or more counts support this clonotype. CDR3 loop: CASSSEPGLAGTGELFF. The CDR3 DNA reads TGTGCCAGCAGCTCGGAACCGGGACTAGCGGGTACCGGGGAGCTGTTTTTT. The V gene is TRBV7-3, the J gene TRBJ2-2; TRBD2 matches at 12 bases. The CDR3 contains 17 residues. Germline V gives CDR1 SGHTA, CDR2 FQGTGA. The V gene end was trimmed by 4 bases and the J gene end by 5 bases; junction bases not matched to a gene: 8.

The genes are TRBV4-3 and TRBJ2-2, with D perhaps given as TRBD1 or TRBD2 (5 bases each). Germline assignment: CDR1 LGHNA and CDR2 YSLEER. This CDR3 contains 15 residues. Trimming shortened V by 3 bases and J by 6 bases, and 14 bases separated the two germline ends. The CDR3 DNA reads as TGCGCCAGCAGCCACTCCACGAGGGGAGCCGGGGAGCTGTTTTTT. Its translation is CASSHSTRGAGELFF.